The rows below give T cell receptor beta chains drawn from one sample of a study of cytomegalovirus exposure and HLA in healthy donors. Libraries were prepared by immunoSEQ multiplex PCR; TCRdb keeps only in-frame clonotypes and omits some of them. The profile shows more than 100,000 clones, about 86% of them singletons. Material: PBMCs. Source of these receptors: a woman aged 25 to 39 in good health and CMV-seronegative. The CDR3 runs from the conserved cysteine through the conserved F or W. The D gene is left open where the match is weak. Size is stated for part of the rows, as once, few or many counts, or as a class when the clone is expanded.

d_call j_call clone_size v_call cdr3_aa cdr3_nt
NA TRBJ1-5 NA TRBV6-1 CASSEPGSFNQPQHF TGTGCCAGCAGTGAGCCCGGGTCTTTCAATCAGCCCCAGCATTTT
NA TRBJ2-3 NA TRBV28 CASSLSLTDTQYF TGTGCCAGCAGTTTATCCCTGACAGATACGCAGTATTTT
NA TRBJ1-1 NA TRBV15 CATSRDQNQPQVTDNTEAFF TGTGCCACCAGCAGAGATCAAAATCAACCCCAGGTGACAGATAACACTGAAGCTTTCTTT
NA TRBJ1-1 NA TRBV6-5 CASSYFRGGPVEAFF TGTGCCAGCAGTTACTTCCGTGGCGGTCCCGTCGAAGCTTTCTTT
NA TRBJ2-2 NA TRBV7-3 CASSPTDSTGELFF TGTGCCAGCAGTCCAACCGACTCCACCGGGGAGCTGTTTTTT
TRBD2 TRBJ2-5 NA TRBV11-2 CASSSLAGRTRETQYF TGTGCCAGCAGCTCCTTAGCGGGACGAACTAGAGAGACCCAGTACTTC
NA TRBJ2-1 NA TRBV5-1 CASSLQGRAGYNEQFF TGCGCCAGCAGCTTGCAGGGCAGAGCTGGATACAATGAGCAGTTCTTC
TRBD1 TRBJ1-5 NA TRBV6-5 CASSWPPGQGSQPQHF TGTGCCAGCAGTTGGCCCCCGGGACAGGGAAGTCAGCCCCAGCATTTT
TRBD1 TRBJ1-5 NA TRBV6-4 CASSDLRTGNSNQPQHF TGTGCCAGCAGTGACCTACGGACAGGTAATAGCAATCAGCCCCAGCATTTT
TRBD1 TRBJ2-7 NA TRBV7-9 CASSFTGDYEQYF TGTGCCAGCAGCTTTACAGGGGATTACGAGCAGTACTTC
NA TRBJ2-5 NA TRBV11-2 CASSLEIREETQYF TGTGCCAGCAGCTTAGAGATACGGGAAGAGACCCAGTACTTC
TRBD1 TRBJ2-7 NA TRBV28 CASGETGDAYEQYF TGTGCCAGCGGGGAAACAGGGGACGCCTACGAGCAGTACTTC
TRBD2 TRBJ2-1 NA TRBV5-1 CASSFLSSGINNEQFF TGCGCCAGCAGCTTCCTATCTAGCGGTATTAACAATGAGCAGTTCTTC
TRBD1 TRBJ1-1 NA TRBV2 CASSPFLFRTGDTEAFF TGTGCCAGCAGTCCCTTCCTCTTTAGGACAGGGGACACTGAAGCTTTCTTT
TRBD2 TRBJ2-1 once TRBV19 CASSTGLAGGFNEQFF TGTGCCAGTAGTACAGGACTAGCGGGAGGGTTTAATGAGCAGTTCTTC
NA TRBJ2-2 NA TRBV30 CAWSVGGPGELFF TGTGCCTGGAGTGTTGGAGGGCCCGGGGAGCTGTTTTTT
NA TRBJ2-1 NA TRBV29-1 CSVGGGMIDNEQFF TGCAGCGTTGGAGGCGGGATGATCGACAATGAGCAGTTCTTC
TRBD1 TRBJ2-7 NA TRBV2 CASTGQGYEQYF TGTGCCAGCACGGGACAGGGCTACGAGCAGTACTTC
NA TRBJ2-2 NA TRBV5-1 CASRPLGTGELFF TGCGCCAGCCGCCCCCTCGGCACCGGGGAGCTGTTTTTT
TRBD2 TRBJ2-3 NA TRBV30 CAWSRGGLGTDTQYF TGTGCCTGGAGCCGGGGGGGCCTCGGCACAGATACGCAGTATTTT
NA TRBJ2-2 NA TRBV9 CASGPHGRGSGELFF TGTGCCAGCGGTCCTCACGGAAGGGGCTCCGGGGAGCTGTTTTTT
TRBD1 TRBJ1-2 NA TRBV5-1 CASSSSWGQGARYGYTF TGCGCCAGCAGCTCTTCCTGGGGCCAGGGGGCAAGGTATGGCTACACCTTC
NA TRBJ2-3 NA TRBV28 CASGPGGTDTQYF TGTGCCAGCGGTCCTGGGGGGACAGATACGCAGTATTTT
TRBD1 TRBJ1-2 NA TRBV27 CASRPDRASNYGYTF TGTGCCAGCAGACCCGACAGGGCCTCTAACTATGGCTACACCTTC
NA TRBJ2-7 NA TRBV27 CASSLSRPGVQYF TGTGCCAGCAGTTTATCGAGGCCAGGGGTTCAGTACTTC
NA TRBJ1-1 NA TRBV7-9 CASKPPRMNTEAFF TGTGCCAGCAAGCCCCCCAGGATGAACACTGAAGCTTTCTTT
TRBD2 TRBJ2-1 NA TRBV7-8 CASSLRGLAGAEQFF TGTGCCAGCAGCTTACGGGGCCTAGCGGGGGCGGAGCAGTTCTTC
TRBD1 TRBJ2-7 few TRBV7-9 CASSSTGGEQYF TGTGCCAGCAGCTCGACAGGGGGCGAGCAGTACTTC
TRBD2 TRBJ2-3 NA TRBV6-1 CASSELAGGPDTQYF TGTGCCAGCAGTGAACTAGCGGGGGGGCCCGATACGCAGTATTTT
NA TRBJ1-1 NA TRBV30 CAWSARENTEAFF TGTGCCTGGAGCGCACGGGAAAACACTGAAGCTTTCTTT
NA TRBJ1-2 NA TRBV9 CASSVDLGAGGYTF TGTGCCAGCAGCGTAGACCTGGGGGCTGGAGGCTACACCTTC
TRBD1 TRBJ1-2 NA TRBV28 CASSPPGGANYGYTF TGTGCCAGCAGTCCGCCAGGGGGAGCTAACTATGGCTACACCTTC
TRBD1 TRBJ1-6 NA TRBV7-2 CASSSRQGYSPLHF TGTGCCAGCAGCTCTCGACAGGGTTATTCACCCCTCCACTTT
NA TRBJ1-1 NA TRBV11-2 CASSLTGNTEAFF TGTGCCAGCAGCTTAACAGGGAACACTGAAGCTTTCTTT
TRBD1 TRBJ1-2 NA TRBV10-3 CAISEWDSNYGYTF TGTGCCATCAGTGAGTGGGACAGTAACTATGGCTACACCTTC
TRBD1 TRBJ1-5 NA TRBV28 CANRGQDSNQPQHF TGTGCCAACCGTGGACAGGATAGCAATCAGCCCCAGCATTTT
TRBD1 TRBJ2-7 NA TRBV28 CASSSRDSSTQYF TGTGCCAGCAGTTCCCGGGACAGCTCCACGCAGTACTTC
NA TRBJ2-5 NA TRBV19 CASSIANGETQYF TGTGCCAGTAGTATAGCCAACGGGGAGACCCAGTACTTC
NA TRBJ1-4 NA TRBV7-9 CASSTWTVEKLFF TGTGCCAGCAGCACGTGGACAGTCGAAAAACTGTTTTTT
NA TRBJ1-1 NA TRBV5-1 CASSLDRGFAEAFF TGCGCCAGCAGCTTGGATAGAGGGTTCGCTGAAGCTTTCTTT
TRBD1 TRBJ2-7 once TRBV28 CASSLWRTGRNEQYF TGTGCCAGCAGTTTATGGAGGACAGGGCGAAACGAGCAGTACTTC
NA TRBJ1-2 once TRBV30 CAWSGGPYYGYTF TGTGCCTGGAGCGGGGGGCCTTACTATGGCTACACCTTC
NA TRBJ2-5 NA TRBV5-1 CASSPDQETQYF TGCGCCAGCAGCCCGGACCAAGAGACCCAGTACTTC
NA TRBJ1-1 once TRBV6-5 CASSYLGDITPEAFF TGTGCCAGCAGTTACCTGGGGGACATTACCCCTGAAGCTTTCTTT
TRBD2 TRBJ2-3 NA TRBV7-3 CASSLTLAGALDF TGTGCCAGCAGCTTAACCCTAGCGGGGGCGTTGGATTTT
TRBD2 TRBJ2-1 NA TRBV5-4 CASRRTSGRALMGEQFF TGTGCCAGCCGTCGAACTAGCGGGAGGGCCTTGATGGGTGAGCAGTTCTTC
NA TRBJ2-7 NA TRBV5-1 CASSLELSYEQYF TGCGCCAGCAGCTTGGAACTCTCCTACGAGCAGTACTTC
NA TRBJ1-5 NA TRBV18 CASSPAEEQPQHF TGTGCCAGCTCACCGGCAGAGGAACAGCCCCAGCATTTT
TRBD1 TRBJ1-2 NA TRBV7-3 CASSTGQGYGYTF TGTGCCAGCAGTACGGGACAGGGCTATGGCTACACCTTC
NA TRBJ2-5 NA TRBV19 CASGPGLLLGTQYF TGTGCCAGTGGACCGGGACTCCTTCTAGGGACCCAGTACTTC
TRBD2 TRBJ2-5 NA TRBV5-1 CASRGGLAGVYQETQYF TGCGCCAGCAGAGGGGGACTAGCGGGGGTGTACCAAGAGACCCAGTACTTC